This T cell receptor beta chain was identified in a study of T cells in women clearing cervical HPV infection. Turning to the study itself: Controls' single incident HPV16 infection cleared within 12 months without precancer. Study observations and caveats: Cases carried less TRBV6-7 than controls: about 0.1% versus 0.15%.

The protocol was immunoSEQ multiplex PCR, while the TCRdb copy is restricted to in-frame clones and leaves out a portion. The sample spans 31,000 or so clones; the ten largest clones claim more than 4%. V lost 3 bases and J lost 4; bases outside the gene matches: 7. Germline CDR1 is DFQATT and CDR2 is SNEGSKA (reference sequence). CDR3 length equals 16 residues. About this clone itself: No antigen is known for it. The sequence runs out 3 residues before the end of the CDR3; the remainder is reconstructed from the germline J gene.

HPV was found by MY09/MY11 PCR and dot-blot genotyping. J is TRBJ2-1 and V is TRBV20-1; 12 bases align to TRBD2. Sequencing was carried out using blood buffy coat. The TCR was taken from a woman aged 18 to 75 with a cervical HPV16 infection that either progressed to CIN3+ or cleared (not recorded which). The CDR3 reads CSARLAGGPRYNEQFF. The covered CDR3 bases are TGCAGTGCTAGGCTAGCGGGAGGGCCTAGATACAATGAG.